This entry lists 7 T cell receptor beta chains sequenced from one sample in a study of naive and memory T cell subsets. The library had UMIs added by 3' ligation of an oligonucleotide to TCR cDNA. Amplification of ligated cDNA took four PCR rounds with SP2 and nested alpha and beta constant primers. MiXCR, run by TCRdb on the 5' RACE reads, gives a single entry per CDR3 protein. The table records 55,000 to 65,000 distinct CDR3 sequences, more than 6% of them present only once. The receptors here all came from a female donor in good health.

This clonotype was found a few times. This chain links TRBV19 with TRBJ2-5; 11 positions agree with TRBD2. The CDR3 extends over 15 amino acids. Germline CDR1 and CDR2: LNHDA and SQIVND (reference sequence). V lost 3 bases to trimming and J lost 4 bases; unmatched junction nucleotides: 4. In DNA, the CDR3 is TGTGCCAGTAGTATTAGCGGGAGGGCGGGAGAGACCCAGTACTTC. Its translation is CASSISGRAGETQYF.

This clonotype has only a few counts. This CDR3 reads CASSPRPKNSGRTYTQYF. The CDR3 DNA reads TGTGCCAGCAGTCCCCGACCTAAAAATAGCGGGAGGACGTATACGCAGTATTTT. The chain carries TRBV6-2 or TRBV6-3 and TRBJ2-3; 10 bases are a match to TRBD2. CDR1 and CDR2 (germline): MNHEY, SVGEGT. The trim removed 5 bases at V and 7 bases at J, leaving 18 bases unmatched. The CDR3 is 18 amino acids.

This clonotype was observed many times. V and J are TRBV20-1 and TRBJ1-4, with D perhaps matching TRBD1 (5 bases). Germline CDR1 reads DFQATT; CDR2 reads SNEGSKA (reference sequence). The CDR3 consists of 15 residues. V gave up 6 bases and J gave up 6 bases, with 20 bases separating them. The CDR3 bases are TGCAGTGCCACAAATGGGGGAGGGAGTTATGAAAAACTGTTTTTT. Its translation: CSATNGGGSYEKLFF.

In DNA form, the CDR3 reads TGTGCCAGCAGCGCTCGGCCGGGGGAGACCCAGTACTTC. This translates into CASSARPGETQYF. The chain couples TRBV9 to TRBJ2-5; weak D call: TRBD2 (5 bases). The CDR3 is 13 residues long. V lost 3 bases to trimming and J lost 5 bases, with 11 bases between them. From germline, CDR1 is SGDLS and CDR2 YYNGEE.

This clonotype has a count of ten or more. The genes are TRBV19 and TRBJ1-5, with no clear D. From germline, CDR1 is LNHDA and CDR2 SQIVND (reference sequence). V was pared by 3 bases and J by 10 bases, with 13 bases between. The CDR3 contains 13 residues. For the CDR3, the DNA is TGTGCCAGTAGTATGGTTGGCCCTCCTCCCCAGCATTTT. Translation: CASSMVGPPPQHF.

This clonotype was observed a handful of times. The rearrangement joins TRBV10-3 to TRBJ2-4; 10 nucleotides align to TRBD1. The CDR3 is 14 residues long. The junction had 1 base not matched to a gene; V was cut back by 3 bases and J by 5 bases. Germline V CDR1 and CDR2: ENHRY, SYGVKD. CDR3 sequence (DNA): TGTGCCATCAGTGAAGGACAGGGGGAAAACATTCAGTACTTC. It encodes CAISEGQGENIQYF.

V is TRBV30 and J is TRBJ1-6; D gene ambiguous. Trimming removed 1 base at V and 4 bases at J, with 5 bases between. The CDR3 runs to 13 residues. Germline V gene sequence: CDR1 GTSNPN, CDR2 SVGIG (reference sequence). The CDR3 protein is CAWSGNYNSPLHF. The CDR3 DNA follows: TGTGCCTGGAGTGGAAATTATAATTCACCCCTCCACTTT.